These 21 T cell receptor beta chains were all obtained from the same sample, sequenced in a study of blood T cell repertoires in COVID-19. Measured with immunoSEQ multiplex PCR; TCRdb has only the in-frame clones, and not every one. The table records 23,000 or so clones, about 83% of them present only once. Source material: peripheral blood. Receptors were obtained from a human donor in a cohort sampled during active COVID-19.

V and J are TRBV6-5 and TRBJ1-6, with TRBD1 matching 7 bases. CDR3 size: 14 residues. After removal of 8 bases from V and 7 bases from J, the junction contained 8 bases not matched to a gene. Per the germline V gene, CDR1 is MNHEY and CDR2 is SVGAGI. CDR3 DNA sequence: TGTGCCAGCCGTCCCACAGGGGAGAATTCACCCCTCCACTTT. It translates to CASRPTGENSPLHF.

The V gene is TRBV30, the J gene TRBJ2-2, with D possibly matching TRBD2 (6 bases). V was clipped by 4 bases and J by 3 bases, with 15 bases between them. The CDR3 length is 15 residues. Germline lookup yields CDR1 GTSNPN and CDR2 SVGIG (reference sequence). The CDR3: CAWTRAGTDTGELFF. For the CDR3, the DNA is TGTGCCTGGACAAGAGCGGGCACAGACACCGGGGAGCTGTTTTTT.

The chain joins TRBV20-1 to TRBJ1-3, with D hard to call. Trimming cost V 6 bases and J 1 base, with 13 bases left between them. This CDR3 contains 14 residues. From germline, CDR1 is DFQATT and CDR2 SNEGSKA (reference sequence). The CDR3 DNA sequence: TGCAGTGCGAGTCCCTCGGGGTCTGGAAACACCATATATTTT. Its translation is CSASPSGSGNTIYF.

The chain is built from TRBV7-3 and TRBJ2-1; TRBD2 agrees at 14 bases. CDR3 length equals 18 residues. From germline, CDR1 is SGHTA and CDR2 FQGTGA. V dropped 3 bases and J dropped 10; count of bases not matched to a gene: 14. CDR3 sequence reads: CASSFGTSGRRLKSEQFF. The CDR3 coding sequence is TGTGCCAGCAGCTTCGGGACTAGCGGGAGAAGACTGAAGAGCGAGCAGTTCTTC.

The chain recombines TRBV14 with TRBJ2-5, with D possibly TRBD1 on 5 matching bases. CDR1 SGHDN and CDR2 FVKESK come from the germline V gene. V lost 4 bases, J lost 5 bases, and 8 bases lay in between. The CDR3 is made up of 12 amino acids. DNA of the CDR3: TGTGCCAGCAGCCTCCAGGGTGAGACCCAGTACTTC. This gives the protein CASSLQGETQYF.

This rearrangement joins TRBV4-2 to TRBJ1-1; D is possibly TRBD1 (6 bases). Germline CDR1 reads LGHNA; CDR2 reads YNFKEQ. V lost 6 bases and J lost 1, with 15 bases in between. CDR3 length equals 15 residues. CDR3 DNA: TGTGCCAGCAGGGCGGACAGAACCAGGAACACTGAAGCTTTCTTT. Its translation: CASRADRTRNTEAFF.

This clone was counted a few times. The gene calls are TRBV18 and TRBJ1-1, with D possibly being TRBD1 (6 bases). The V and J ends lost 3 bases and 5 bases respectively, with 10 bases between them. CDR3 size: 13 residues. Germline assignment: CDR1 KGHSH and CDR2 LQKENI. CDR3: CASSPQGLTEAFF. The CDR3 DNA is TGTGCCAGCTCACCCCAGGGGCTTACTGAAGCTTTCTTT.

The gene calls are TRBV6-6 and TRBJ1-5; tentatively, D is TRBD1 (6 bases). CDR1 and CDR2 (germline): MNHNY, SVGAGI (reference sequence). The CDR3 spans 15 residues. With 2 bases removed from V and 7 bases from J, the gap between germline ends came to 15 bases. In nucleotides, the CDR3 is TGTGCCAGCAGTTACCCGGGGGGGGCAGGGCAGCCCCAGCATTTT. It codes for CASSYPGGAGQPQHF.

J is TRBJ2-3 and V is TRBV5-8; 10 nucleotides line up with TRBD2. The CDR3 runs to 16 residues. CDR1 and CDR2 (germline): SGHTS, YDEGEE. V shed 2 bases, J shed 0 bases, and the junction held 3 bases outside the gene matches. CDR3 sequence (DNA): TGTGCCAGCAGCTTTGGACTAGCGGCTAGCACAGATACGCAGTATTTT. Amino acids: CASSFGLAASTDTQYF.

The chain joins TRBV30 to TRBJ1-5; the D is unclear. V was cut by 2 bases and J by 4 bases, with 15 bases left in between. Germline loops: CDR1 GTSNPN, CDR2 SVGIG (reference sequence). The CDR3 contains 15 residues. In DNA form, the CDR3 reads TGTGCCTGGAGTAGGTTCGTGAACGGGAATCAGCCCCAGCATTTT. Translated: CAWSRFVNGNQPQHF.

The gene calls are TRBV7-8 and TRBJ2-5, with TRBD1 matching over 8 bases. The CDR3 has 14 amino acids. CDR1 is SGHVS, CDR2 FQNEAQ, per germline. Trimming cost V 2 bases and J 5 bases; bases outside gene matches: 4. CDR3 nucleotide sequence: TGTGCCAGCAGCTTACAGGGGGCGCGGGAGACCCAGTACTTC. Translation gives CASSLQGARETQYF. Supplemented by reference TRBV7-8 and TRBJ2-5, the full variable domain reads GAGVSQSPRYKVAKRGQDVALRCDPISGHVSLFWYQQALGQGPEFLTYFQNEAQLDKSGLPSDRFFAERPEGSVSTLKIQRTQQEDSAVYLCASSLQGARETQYFGPGTRLLVL.

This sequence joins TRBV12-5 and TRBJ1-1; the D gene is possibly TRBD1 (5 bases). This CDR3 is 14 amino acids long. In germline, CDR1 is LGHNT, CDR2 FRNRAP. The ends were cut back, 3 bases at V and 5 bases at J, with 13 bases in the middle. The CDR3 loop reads CASGFRGGRTEAFF. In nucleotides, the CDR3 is TGTGCTAGTGGTTTTAGGGGAGGGCGGACTGAAGCTTTCTTT.

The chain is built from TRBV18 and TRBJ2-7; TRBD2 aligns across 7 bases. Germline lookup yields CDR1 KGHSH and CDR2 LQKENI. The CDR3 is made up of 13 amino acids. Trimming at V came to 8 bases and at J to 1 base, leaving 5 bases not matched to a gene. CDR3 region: CASRGDSSYEQYF. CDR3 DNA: TGTGCCAGCCGGGGGGACTCATCCTACGAGCAGTACTTC.

CDR3 bases: TGTGCCAGCAGGGAAATGACAGGGGTCAATGAAAAACTGTTTTTT. As protein: CASREMTGVNEKLFF. This sequence joins TRBV2 and TRBJ1-4; TRBD1 matches 8 bases. Germline CDR1 is SNHLY and CDR2 is FYNNEI. The CDR3 contains 15 residues. With V trimmed by 6 bases and J by 5 bases, 8 bases remained unmatched.

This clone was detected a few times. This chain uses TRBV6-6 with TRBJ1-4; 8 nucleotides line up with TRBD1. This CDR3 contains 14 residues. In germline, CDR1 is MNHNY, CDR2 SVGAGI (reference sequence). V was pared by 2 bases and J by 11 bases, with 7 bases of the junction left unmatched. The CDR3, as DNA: TGTGCCAGCAGTTACCCAGAGACAGGGGAGAAACTGTTTTTT. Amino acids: CASSYPETGEKLFF.

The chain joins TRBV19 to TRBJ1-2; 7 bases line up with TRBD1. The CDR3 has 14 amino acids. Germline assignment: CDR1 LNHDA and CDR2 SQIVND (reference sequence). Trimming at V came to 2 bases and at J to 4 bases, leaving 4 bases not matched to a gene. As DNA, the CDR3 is TGTGCCAGTAGTATACAGGGGGGTAGCTATGGCTACACCTTC. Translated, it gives CASSIQGGSYGYTF.

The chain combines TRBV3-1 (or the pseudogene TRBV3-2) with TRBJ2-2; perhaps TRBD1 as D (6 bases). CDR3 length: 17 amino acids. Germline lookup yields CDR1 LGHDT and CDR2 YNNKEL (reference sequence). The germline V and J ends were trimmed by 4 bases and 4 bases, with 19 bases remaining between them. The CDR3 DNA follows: TGTGCCAGCAGCCGTTATGAAGGGGGAAGGAGCACCGGGGAGCTGTTTTTT. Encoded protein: CASSRYEGGRSTGELFF.

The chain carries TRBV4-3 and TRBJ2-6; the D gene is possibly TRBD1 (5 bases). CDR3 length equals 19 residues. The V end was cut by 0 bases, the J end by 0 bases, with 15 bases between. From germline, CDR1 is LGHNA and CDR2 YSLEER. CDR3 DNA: TGCGCCAGCAGCCAAGACTCCACAGGTCGGTACTCTGGGGCCAACGTCCTGACTTTC. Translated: CASSQDSTGRYSGANVLTF.

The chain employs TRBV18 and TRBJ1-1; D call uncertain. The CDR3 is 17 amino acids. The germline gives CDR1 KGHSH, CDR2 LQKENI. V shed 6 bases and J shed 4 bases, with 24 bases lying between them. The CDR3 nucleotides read TGTGCCAGCTCCCCTGAGAGAGGGATGGGTCCGGGCACTGAAGCTTTCTTT. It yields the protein CASSPERGMGPGTEAFF.

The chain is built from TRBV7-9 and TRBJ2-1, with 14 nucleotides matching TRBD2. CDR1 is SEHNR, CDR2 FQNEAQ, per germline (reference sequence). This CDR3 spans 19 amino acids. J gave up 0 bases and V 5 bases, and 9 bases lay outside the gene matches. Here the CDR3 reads CASSQPGLAGDSSYNEQFF. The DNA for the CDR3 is TGTGCCAGCAGCCAACCGGGACTAGCGGGGGACAGCTCCTACAATGAGCAGTTCTTC.

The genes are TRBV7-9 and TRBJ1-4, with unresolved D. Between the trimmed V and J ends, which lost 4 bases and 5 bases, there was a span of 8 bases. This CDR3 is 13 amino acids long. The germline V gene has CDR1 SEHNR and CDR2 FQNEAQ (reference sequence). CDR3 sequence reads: CASSSYLNEKLFF. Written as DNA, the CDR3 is TGTGCCAGCAGCTCGTACTTAAATGAAAAACTGTTTTTT.